The rows below give T cell receptor beta chains drawn from one sample of a study of blood T cell repertoires in COVID-19. Profiled with immunoSEQ multiplex PCR; TCRdb holds only in-frame clones, not every one. The sample carries under 150,000 clones, about 88% recorded once. Source material: peripheral blood. The receptors were sampled from a woman aged 70-85 years who had recovered from COVID-19. Each CDR3 is given with its conserved first and last residue. The order of the fields is clone size, D gene, J gene, V gene, CDR3 DNA, CDR3 protein. D genes are given only for firm matches. A clone size is listed for some rows: how often the clone was seen (once, few, many), or a class if it is expanded.

clone size: few; D gene: TRBD1; J gene: TRBJ2-3; V gene: TRBV7-6; CDR3 DNA: TGTGCCAGCAGCTTAGTGGACAGGTCTAGCACAGATACGCAGTATTTT; CDR3 protein: CASSLVDRSSTDTQYF
clone size: -; D gene: -; J gene: TRBJ2-2; V gene: TRBV5-1; CDR3 DNA: TGCGCCAGCAGCTTGGGGGCATACACCGGGGAGCTGTTTTTT; CDR3 protein: CASSLGAYTGELFF
clone size: -; D gene: TRBD1; J gene: TRBJ1-2; V gene: TRBV6-5; CDR3 DNA: TGTGCCAGCAGTATAACAGGGGGCGAGCTAGGTGGCTACACCTTC; CDR3 protein: CASSITGGELGGYTF
clone size: -; D gene: TRBD2; J gene: TRBJ2-3; V gene: TRBV5-6; CDR3 DNA: TGTGCCAGCAGCTTGTCTCCGGGAGGACCAGATACGCAGTATTTT; CDR3 protein: CASSLSPGGPDTQYF
clone size: -; D gene: -; J gene: TRBJ1-1; V gene: TRBV20-1; CDR3 DNA: TGCAGTGCTAGTTCTCCCGGGACAAAGAACACTGAAGCTTTCTTT; CDR3 protein: CSASSPGTKNTEAFF
clone size: -; D gene: TRBD1; J gene: TRBJ2-5; V gene: TRBV3-1/TRBV3-2; CDR3 DNA: TGTGCCAGCAGGGCAATTATAGGACAGGGTCGTGCGACCCAGTACTTC; CDR3 protein: CASRAIIGQGRATQYF
clone size: -; D gene: TRBD2; J gene: TRBJ2-4; V gene: TRBV4-3; CDR3 DNA: TGCGCCAGCAGCCAAGATATCGGGGGGACCAAAAACATTCAGTACTTC; CDR3 protein: CASSQDIGGTKNIQYF
clone size: -; D gene: TRBD1; J gene: TRBJ1-1; V gene: TRBV2; CDR3 DNA: TGTGCCAGCAGTGGGGACAGCTATGAAGCTTTCTTT; CDR3 protein: CASSGDSYEAFF
clone size: -; D gene: TRBD1; J gene: TRBJ1-6; V gene: TRBV30; CDR3 DNA: TGTGCCTCAACGAGAGGACAGGTCTCCTATAATTCACCCCTCCACTTT; CDR3 protein: CASTRGQVSYNSPLHF
clone size: once; D gene: -; J gene: TRBJ2-1; V gene: TRBV30; CDR3 DNA: TGTGCCTGGAGTGTAATTCCCACTAGTTTGAACAATGAGCAGTTCTTC; CDR3 protein: CAWSVIPTSLNNEQFF
clone size: few; D gene: -; J gene: TRBJ1-1; V gene: TRBV27; CDR3 DNA: TGTGCCAGCAGCTCGATTCTAAACACTGAAGCTTTCTTT; CDR3 protein: CASSSILNTEAFF
clone size: -; D gene: -; J gene: TRBJ2-1; V gene: TRBV9; CDR3 DNA: TGTGCCAGCAGCCCAGGGGGGTATGGTGAGCAGTTCTTC; CDR3 protein: CASSPGGYGEQFF
clone size: -; D gene: -; J gene: TRBJ1-1; V gene: TRBV18; CDR3 DNA: TGTGCCAGCTCACCACAGCAGAACACTGAAGCTTTCTTT; CDR3 protein: CASSPQQNTEAFF
clone size: few; D gene: -; J gene: TRBJ1-6; V gene: TRBV18; CDR3 DNA: TGTGCCAGCTCACCCCGGGAAGGGACCCTCCACTTT; CDR3 protein: CASSPREGTLHF
clone size: -; D gene: -; J gene: TRBJ1-1; V gene: TRBV7-2; CDR3 DNA: TGTGCCAGCAGCTTAGTCTCTATCGACACTGAAGCTTTCTTT; CDR3 protein: CASSLVSIDTEAFF
clone size: -; D gene: TRBD1; J gene: TRBJ2-7; V gene: TRBV27; CDR3 DNA: TGTGCCAGCAGTTCAACGGGACAGGGTTCCTACGAGCAGTACTTC; CDR3 protein: CASSSTGQGSYEQYF
clone size: -; D gene: -; J gene: TRBJ2-1; V gene: TRBV11-2; CDR3 DNA: TGTGCCAGCAGCTTAGAGCGGGCCGACAGGAAGTTCTTC; CDR3 protein: CASSLERADRKFF
clone size: -; D gene: -; J gene: TRBJ2-5; V gene: TRBV15; CDR3 DNA: TGTGCCACCAGCAGAGATCGGGGGACCCAGTACTTC; CDR3 protein: CATSRDRGTQYF
clone size: -; D gene: -; J gene: TRBJ2-5; V gene: TRBV3-1/TRBV3-2; CDR3 DNA: TGTGCCAGCAGCCCTCCGTTGGACTACCAAGAGACCCAGTACTTC; CDR3 protein: CASSPPLDYQETQYF
clone size: -; D gene: TRBD1; J gene: TRBJ1-1; V gene: TRBV7-8; CDR3 DNA: TGTGCCAGCAGCCGCTGGGACAGTTCCTTTAACACTGAAGCTTTCTTT; CDR3 protein: CASSRWDSSFNTEAFF
clone size: -; D gene: -; J gene: TRBJ2-1; V gene: TRBV4-1; CDR3 DNA: TGCGCCAGCAGCACCCGACTCCTTCCCCACAATGAGCAGTTCTTC; CDR3 protein: CASSTRLLPHNEQFF
clone size: once; D gene: TRBD1; J gene: TRBJ2-7; V gene: TRBV6-2/TRBV6-3; CDR3 DNA: TGTGCCAGCAGTTCGCGTCATCCTCAGGGGACAGGGTACTTC; CDR3 protein: CASSSRHPQGTGYF
clone size: -; D gene: TRBD2; J gene: TRBJ2-7; V gene: TRBV2; CDR3 DNA: TGTGCCAGCAGGGCGCATAGCGGGGGGTACGACGAGCAGTACTTC; CDR3 protein: CASRAHSGGYDEQYF
clone size: -; D gene: TRBD1; J gene: TRBJ1-2; V gene: TRBV5-1; CDR3 DNA: TGCGCCAGCAGCTTGGCCTCCCTGTCCAATTCAGGGGGTACTGGCTACACCTTC; CDR3 protein: CASSLASLSNSGGTGYTF
clone size: -; D gene: -; J gene: TRBJ1-4; V gene: TRBV7-3; CDR3 DNA: TGTGCCAGCAGCCCAAATCCAGGGGAAAAACTGTTTTTT; CDR3 protein: CASSPNPGEKLFF
clone size: -; D gene: TRBD2; J gene: TRBJ2-3; V gene: TRBV11-1; CDR3 DNA: TGTGCCAGCTCCGCCGGGGCGGGGGGGTTACCAGATACGCAGTATTTT; CDR3 protein: CASSAGAGGLPDTQYF
clone size: -; D gene: -; J gene: TRBJ1-1; V gene: TRBV11-3; CDR3 DNA: TGTGCCAGCAGCTTAAGGGGAATCGGCACTGAAGCTTTCTTT; CDR3 protein: CASSLRGIGTEAFF
clone size: -; D gene: -; J gene: TRBJ2-7; V gene: TRBV5-8; CDR3 DNA: TGTGCCAGCAGTTATGACAGATACGAGCAGTACTTC; CDR3 protein: CASSYDRYEQYF
clone size: -; D gene: -; J gene: TRBJ1-1; V gene: TRBV18; CDR3 DNA: TGTGCCAGCTCACCGTCGGGAGGTGGGTACACTGAAGCTTTCTTT; CDR3 protein: CASSPSGGGYTEAFF
clone size: -; D gene: -; J gene: TRBJ1-3; V gene: TRBV4-1; CDR3 DNA: TGCGCCAGCAGCCATCCTAATGGAAACACCATATATTTT; CDR3 protein: CASSHPNGNTIYF
clone size: -; D gene: TRBD1; J gene: TRBJ1-6; V gene: TRBV19; CDR3 DNA: TGTGCCAGTAGTAACTACAGGGGGTCTGATTCACCCCTCCACTTT; CDR3 protein: CASSNYRGSDSPLHF
clone size: -; D gene: -; J gene: TRBJ2-5; V gene: TRBV29-1; CDR3 DNA: TGCAGCGTTCCCGACGACAGCCCGCTGAGGGGGCAAGAGACCCAGTACTTC; CDR3 protein: CSVPDDSPLRGQETQYF
clone size: -; D gene: TRBD2; J gene: TRBJ2-5; V gene: TRBV5-1; CDR3 DNA: TGCGCCAGCAGCTCGGGACTAGGGGAGGCAGAGACCCAGTACTTC; CDR3 protein: CASSSGLGEAETQYF
clone size: once; D gene: TRBD1; J gene: TRBJ1-6; V gene: TRBV6-5; CDR3 DNA: TGTGCCAGCAGTCAGTCCGACAGGGGGCCCCTCCACTTT; CDR3 protein: CASSQSDRGPLHF
clone size: once; D gene: -; J gene: TRBJ1-4; V gene: TRBV28; CDR3 DNA: TGTGCCAGCAGTCCCCAAGGACAGCCAACTAATGAAAAACTGTTTTTT; CDR3 protein: CASSPQGQPTNEKLFF
clone size: -; D gene: TRBD1; J gene: TRBJ2-7; V gene: TRBV7-9; CDR3 DNA: TGTGCCAGCAGTTCCGACAGGGGCCCTTCCTACGAGCAGTACTTC; CDR3 protein: CASSSDRGPSYEQYF
clone size: -; D gene: TRBD1; J gene: TRBJ1-4; V gene: TRBV7-9; CDR3 DNA: TGTGCCAGCTCCGGGACAGGGAGGGAAAAACTGTTTTTT; CDR3 protein: CASSGTGREKLFF
clone size: -; D gene: -; J gene: TRBJ2-3; V gene: TRBV12-3/TRBV12-4; CDR3 DNA: TGTGCCAGCAGTCCCACAGCACCAGATACGCAGTATTTT; CDR3 protein: CASSPTAPDTQYF